The 17 T cell receptor beta chains reported below all come from one sample, sequenced in a study of shared T cell receptors in the human thymus. Some clones are missing from TCRdb's copy, which holds only in-frame ones; the method was immunoSEQ multiplex PCR. The data show roughly 660,000 clones, roughly 88% seen once. These sequences were also reported in another study, on human thymus T cells.

The sequenced sample consisted of thymocytes. These receptors were obtained from a boy younger than two with a congenital heart defect.

The CDR3 sequence is CASSLTSGVYNEQFF. The CDR3 DNA reads as TGTGCCAGCAGCTTGACTAGCGGGGTCTACAATGAGCAGTTCTTC. This chain links TRBV7-8 with TRBJ2-1; 11 bases agree with TRBD2. This CDR3 is built from 15 residues. Germline CDR1 and CDR2: SGHVS and FQNEAQ. V dropped 3 bases and J dropped 3; count of bases not matched to a gene: 1.

The chain combines TRBV14 with TRBJ2-2, with TRBD1 identical over 11 bases. Germline V gives CDR1 SGHDN, CDR2 FVKESK. With 8 bases clipped from V and 3 bases from J, the junction kept 5 bases outside the gene matches. The CDR3 has 15 residues. This CDR3 reads CASGTDRGHTGELFF. CDR3 DNA sequence: TGTGCCAGCGGTACGGACAGGGGGCACACCGGGGAGCTGTTTTTT. Together with reference TRBV14 and TRBJ2-2, the CDR3 gives the full variable domain: EAGVTQFPSHSVIEKGQTVTLRCDPISGHDNLYWYRRVMGKEIKFLLHFVKESKQDESGMPNNRFLAERTGGTYSTLKVQPAELEDSGVYFCASGTDRGHTGELFFGEGSRLTVL.

This clone appeared once. This chain links TRBV4-3 with TRBJ2-5; 11 bases align to TRBD2. This CDR3 is built from 15 residues. The germline V gene has CDR1 LGHNA and CDR2 YSLEER. The junction had 3 bases not matched to a gene; V was cut back by 4 bases and J by 2 bases. CDR3 sequence: CASSPGTSGQETQYF. The CDR3 DNA reads as TGCGCCAGCAGCCCGGGGACTAGCGGTCAAGAGACCCAGTACTTC.

This clone was seen a handful of times. The chain employs TRBV6-1 and TRBJ2-5; possibly TRBD2 for D (5 bases). The CDR3 extends over 14 amino acids. Germline loops: CDR1 MNHNS, CDR2 SASEGT. The V end lost 2 bases, the J end lost 2 bases, and 9 bases lay between the germline ends. CDR3: CASSELGRQETQYF. CDR3 sequence (DNA): TGTGCCAGCAGTGAACTGGGGAGACAAGAGACCCAGTACTTC.

The V call is TRBV27, the J call TRBJ2-1; 9 bases are a match to TRBD2. The CDR3 has 16 amino acids. CDR1 and CDR2 from the germline V gene are MNHEY and SMNVEV (reference sequence). Losses at the gene ends were 6 bases for V and 3 bases for J; bases not matched to a gene: 9. CDR3 sequence: CASSPGSGRIYNEQFF. The CDR3 DNA is TGTGCCAGCAGCCCGGGAAGCGGGAGGATCTACAATGAGCAGTTCTTC.

This rearrangement joins TRBV18 to TRBJ2-7, with D maybe TRBD1 (6 bases). The germline V and J ends were trimmed by 3 bases and 5 bases, with 17 bases remaining between them. The CDR3 runs to 15 residues. The germline gives CDR1 KGHSH, CDR2 LQKENI. The CDR3 region is CASSPGKGELNEQYF. CDR3 sequence (DNA): TGTGCCAGCTCACCGGGTAAGGGGGAGCTAAACGAGCAGTACTTC.

The V and J genes are TRBV25-1 and TRBJ2-7; 8 bases map to TRBD2. V shed 3 bases and J 4 bases; nucleotides not matched to a gene: 2. Germline V gene data show CDR1 as MGHDK and CDR2 as SYGVNS. CDR3 length: 13 residues. The CDR3 DNA reads as TGTGCCAGCAGTGAGGGACTAGGGTACGAGCAGTACTTC. Translation gives CASSEGLGYEQYF.

This rearrangement joins TRBV30 to TRBJ2-4, with D possibly matching TRBD2 (6 bases). This CDR3 comprises 14 residues. V was trimmed by 6 bases and J by 2 bases, leaving 14 bases between them. In germline, CDR1 is GTSNPN, CDR2 SVGIG (reference sequence). CDR3 sequence: CACDSGSTKNIQYF. The CDR3 DNA follows: TGTGCCTGCGATAGCGGATCGACCAAAAACATTCAGTACTTC.

V usage is TRBV4-2 and J usage is TRBJ2-7; D ambiguous. The CDR3 has 16 residues. The germline CDR1 and CDR2 sequences are LGHNA and YNFKEQ. V was clipped by 0 bases and J by 3 bases, with 15 bases between them. CDR3 in amino acids: CASSQENQARYYEQYF. CDR3 DNA sequence: TGTGCCAGCAGCCAAGAGAACCAAGCGCGCTACTACGAGCAGTACTTC.

The chain combines TRBV6-4 with TRBJ2-5; the D gene is possibly TRBD2 (6 bases). CDR3 size: 14 residues. Germline CDR1 and CDR2: MRHNA and SNTAGT. V lost 0 bases, J lost 3 bases, and 8 bases lay in between. The CDR3 region is CASSDSPSEETQYF. CDR3 DNA: TGTGCCAGCAGTGACTCACCTAGCGAAGAGACCCAGTACTTC.

This chain joins TRBV7-2 and TRBJ1-2; D gene ambiguous. Germline CDR1 reads SGHTA; CDR2 reads FQGNSA. CDR3 length: 12 amino acids. Trimming took off 8 bases at V and 4 bases at J, with 11 bases between the two ends. The CDR3 reads CASYRSSYGYTF. In nucleotides, the CDR3 is TGTGCCAGCTACCGGTCGAGCTATGGCTACACCTTC.

The chain combines TRBV29-1 with TRBJ2-5; 10 nucleotides align to TRBD1. After removal of 6 bases from V and 0 bases from J, the junction contained 10 bases not matched to a gene. The germline V gene encodes CDR1 SQVTM and CDR2 ANQGSEA. The CDR3 has 16 residues. The CDR3 region is CSVHRDRGPHQETQYF. In DNA, the CDR3 is TGCAGCGTCCACCGGGACAGGGGACCCCACCAAGAGACCCAGTACTTC.

This clone was found once. The chain is built from TRBV27 and TRBJ2-7; tentative D call: TRBD2 (5 bases). Trimming stripped 8 bases from V and 6 bases from J, with 17 bases between. The germline V gene has CDR1 MNHEY and CDR2 SMNVEV (reference sequence). This CDR3 spans 13 amino acids. The CDR3 spells CASGPAGGREQYF. As DNA, the CDR3 is TGTGCCAGCGGACCTGCAGGAGGCCGCGAGCAGTACTTC.

V is TRBV5-1 and J is TRBJ2-2, with a tentative D call TRBD2 (6 bases). Germline V CDR1 and CDR2: SGHRS, YFSETQ. This CDR3 is 14 amino acids long. The V and J ends lost 2 bases and 9 bases respectively, with 14 bases between them. The CDR3: CASSFGGTSRELFF. In nucleotides, the CDR3 is TGCGCCAGCAGCTTCGGAGGGACCTCGAGGGAGCTGTTTTTT.

This clone was detected only once. The V gene is TRBV7-9, the J gene TRBJ1-2, with 9 positions matching TRBD1. Germline V CDR1 and CDR2: SEHNR, FQNEAQ (reference sequence). V shed 5 bases, J shed 3 bases, and the junction held 7 bases outside the gene matches. The CDR3 has 15 amino acids. The CDR3 DNA reads as TGTGCCAGCAGCCCGGGACAGGGATCCGACTATGGCTACACCTTC. It encodes CASSPGQGSDYGYTF.

The chain carries TRBV6-1 and TRBJ2-7; maybe TRBD1 (6 bases). In germline, CDR1 is MNHNS, CDR2 SASEGT. V lost 4 bases to trimming and J lost 3 bases, with 16 bases between them. CDR3 size: 15 residues. The CDR3 loop is CASSGNRDIVYEQYF. The CDR3, as DNA: TGTGCCAGCAGTGGAAACCGGGACATTGTCTACGAGCAGTACTTC.

The chain links TRBV19 to TRBJ2-7; D is perhaps TRBD2 (5 bases). Germline loops: CDR1 LNHDA, CDR2 SQIVND (reference sequence). The CDR3 sequence is 13 residues long. V lost 2 bases, J lost 6 bases, and 11 bases lay in between. CDR3 loop: CASSIREPREQYF. The CDR3 DNA follows: TGTGCCAGTAGTATACGGGAACCCCGCGAGCAGTACTTC.